Listed below are T cell receptor beta chains from one sample, sequenced in a study of blood T cell repertoires in COVID-19. The protocol was immunoSEQ multiplex PCR, while the TCRdb copy is restricted to in-frame clones and leaves out a portion. This sample carries 30,000 to 45,000 clones, over 75% of them seen once, and the ten largest clones take roughly 32%. The specimen sequenced was peripheral blood. These receptors were collected from a man in his 70s with active COVID-19. The conserved cysteine and the conserved F or W are not part of the CDR3 here.

>TRBV7-6
ASSPGTGNTGELF
>TRBV28
ASSLDSTYGYT
>TRBV5-1
ASSLGHYPGGLTDTQY
>TRBV7-2
ASSLRTGNTGELF
>TRBV4-2
ASSSRTGTDTQY
>TRBV5-1
ASSFQGGGNEKLF
>TRBV7-6
ASSSRQGSYNEQF
>TRBV5-1
ASSLDLGFKDTQY
>TRBV19
ASSIVLLDRGAQPQH
>TRBV28
ASRTIKRGRSGANVLT
>TRBV18
ASSPSAGLRETQY
>TRBV28
ASSEETGRNQPQH
>TRBV6-1
ASSEYPARAYNSPLH
>TRBV28
ASTPVGTDTQY
>TRBV10-3
AISDSGAWEGGYT
>TRBV9
ASSESPRDSKTSPLH
>TRBV19
ASSPGTVNTGELF
>TRBV29-1
SVDTVLGGEAF
>TRBV2
ASRAGGPYNEQF
>TRBV7-9
ASSPRGVSGANVLT
>TRBV6-5
ASSGGGTGGYEQY
>TRBV7-2
ASSPYKETQY
>TRBV9
ASSPPTSVYNEQF
>TRBV6-5
ASREGQGGEKLF
>TRBV28
ASSLFAGDNEAF
>TRBV3-1/TRBV3-2
ASSQSDLHSFYRAEAF
>TRBV6-2/TRBV6-3
ASSYGGGNEQF
>TRBV19
ASTPGQGRGKLF
>TRBV13
ASSPRDVVTEAF
>TRBV3-1/TRBV3-2
ASSPSLGSNTGELF
>TRBV4-1
ASSQGQLIQETQY
>TRBV5-5
ASSLAQGPSYEQY
>TRBV7-8
ASSLRTSGGSTGELF
>TRBV27
ASSLLAPTDTQY
>TRBV9
ASSAQTSGYTDTQY
>TRBV10-3
ARLSSDSSGYPTDTQY